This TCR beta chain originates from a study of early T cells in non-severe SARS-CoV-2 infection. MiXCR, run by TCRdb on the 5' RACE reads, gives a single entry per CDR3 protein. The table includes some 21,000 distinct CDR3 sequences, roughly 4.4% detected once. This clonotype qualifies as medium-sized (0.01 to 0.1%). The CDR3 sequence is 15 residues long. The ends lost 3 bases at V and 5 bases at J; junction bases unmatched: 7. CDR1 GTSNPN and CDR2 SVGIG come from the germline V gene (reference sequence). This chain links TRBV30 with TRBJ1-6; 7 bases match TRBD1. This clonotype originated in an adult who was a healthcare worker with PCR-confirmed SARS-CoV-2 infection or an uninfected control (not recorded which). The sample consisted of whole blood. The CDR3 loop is CAWRLTGQNNSPLHF. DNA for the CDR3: TGTGCCTGGAGGTTAACGGGACAGAATAATTCACCCCTCCACTTT.